These 21 T cell receptor beta chains came from one sample sequenced in a study of T-cell memory formation after mild COVID-19. TCRdb recomputed calls from the 5' RACE reads with MiXCR, one row per CDR3 protein. The sample has about 440,000 distinct CDR3 sequences; about 20% are singletons. Sample: PBMCs or a T cell subset sorted from them (not recorded which). Receptors originate from an adult woman who had mild COVID-19 (a few samples of this study predate the infection). Cell type and time point are not known.

This clonotype was picked up a small number of times. Here the CDR3 DNA reads TGCGCCAGCAGCTTGGAGGGGGGCCTAGGCTCTGGGGCCAACGTCCTGACTTTC. It is translated as CASSLEGGLGSGANVLTF. The gene calls are TRBV5-1 and TRBJ2-6; D tentatively reads TRBD1 or TRBD2 (6 bases each). Germline V gene sequence: CDR1 SGHRS, CDR2 YFSETQ. Trimming shortened V by 0 bases and J by 0 bases, and 13 bases separated the two germline ends. The CDR3 has 18 residues.

This clonotype has just a few counts. One junction end does not reproduce the germline sequence, and a read error may be involved. The gene calls are TRBV5-4 and TRBJ2-1; no firm D call. The CDR3 sequence is 15 residues long. The germline gives CDR1 SGHNT, CDR2 YYREEE (reference sequence). This chain's CDR3 is CASSPSGVAYNEKFF. In nucleotides, the CDR3 is TGTGCCAGCAGCCCCTCGGGCGTAGCCTACAATGAGAAGTTCTTC.

The chain couples TRBV5-6 to TRBJ2-4; 9 bases line up with TRBD1. The CDR3 totals 16 residues. The germline V gene has CDR1 SGHDT and CDR2 YYEEEE. V lost 4 bases, J lost 3 bases, and 8 bases stayed unmatched. In nucleotides, the CDR3 is TGTGCCAGCAGCCTGCCCGGGACAGGGAACAAAAACATTCAGTACTTC. Its protein is CASSLPGTGNKNIQYF.

This clonotype appeared a few times. As DNA, the CDR3 is TGTGCCATCAGTGGTTTCGTGGCAGAGAGATATGGCTACACCTTC. This sequence encodes CAISGFVAERYGYTF. The V and J genes are TRBV10-3 and TRBJ1-2; D gene unclear. The CDR3 has 15 residues. Germline assignment: CDR1 ENHRY and CDR2 SYGVKD. V lost 4 bases, J lost 5 bases, and 17 bases lay in between.

This clonotype was detected only a few times. The chain links TRBV5-1 to TRBJ2-1, with TRBD2 identical over 8 bases. In germline, CDR1 is SGHRS, CDR2 YFSETQ. The V and J ends lost 0 bases and 0 bases, in that order; junction bases with no gene match: 11. The CDR3 has 19 residues. The CDR3 region is CASSLARASGPRSYNEQFF. For the CDR3, the DNA is TGCGCCAGCAGCTTGGCGCGGGCTAGCGGGCCTCGCTCCTACAATGAGCAGTTCTTC.

The chain combines TRBV20-1 with TRBJ2-7, with D perhaps being TRBD1 or TRBD2 (5 bases each). Germline-derived CDR1 and CDR2 are DFQATT and SNEGSKA (reference sequence). The CDR3 spans 15 residues. The germline V and J ends were trimmed by 0 bases and 0 bases, with 12 bases remaining between them. The chain's CDR3 is CSARDPGASSYEQYF. The CDR3 DNA reads as TGCAGTGCTAGAGATCCCGGGGCTAGCTCCTACGAGCAGTACTTC.

This clonotype was found a few times. The chain carries TRBV3-1 and TRBJ2-7; 9 bases map to TRBD1. The CDR3 contains 11 residues. Germline assignment: CDR1 LGHDT and CDR2 YNNKEL (reference sequence). The V gene end was trimmed by 5 bases and the J gene end by 12 bases; junction bases not matched to a gene: 5. CDR3 amino acids: CASSSGQGLYF. In DNA, the CDR3 is TGTGCCAGCAGCAGCGGACAGGGGTTGTACTTC.

This clonotype turned up a few times. This chain's CDR3 is CASSQEESREQYF. Here the CDR3 DNA reads TGCGCCAGCAGCCAAGAAGAAAGCCGGGAGCAGTACTTC. This chain uses TRBV4-3 with TRBJ2-7; D gene ambiguous. CDR1 is LGHNA and CDR2 is YSLEER in the germline V gene. V lost 0 bases, J lost 7 bases, and 10 bases lay in between. CDR3 length: 13 residues.

The table lists this clonotype with a few counts. Likely a read error: the CDR3 ends without its conserved phenylalanine or tryptophan. The DNA is left out, because the CDR3 cannot be placed on it with certainty; the CDR3 is given as TCRdb lists it. CDR3 sequence: CASSLGVDACS. The J gene is TRBJ2-1, the V gene TRBV5-6; the D call TRBD1 from the table was never checked on the DNA. Germline V gene lookup returns CDR1 SGHDT and CDR2 YYEEEE. The CDR3 is made up of 11 amino acids, end residues included.

This clonotype occurred many times. The J gene is TRBJ2-5, the V gene TRBV5-1; a possible D gene is TRBD2 (5 bases). From germline, CDR1 is SGHRS and CDR2 YFSETQ. The CDR3 consists of 14 residues. Deletions cut 4 bases from V and 5 bases from J, with 15 bases between. The CDR3 region has the DNA TGCGCCAGCAGCCCGGGGTTAGGCGGGGAGACCCAGTACTTC. It encodes CASSPGLGGETQYF.

V is TRBV7-9 and J is TRBJ1-1; a possible D gene is TRBD1 (5 bases). Germline-derived CDR1 and CDR2 are SEHNR and FQNEAQ (reference sequence). CDR3 length: 19 amino acids. Deletions cut 7 bases from V and 3 bases from J, with 30 bases between. The CDR3 loop is CASNLPRTYATLSDTEAFF. The CDR3 DNA sequence: TGTGCCAGCAATTTACCTAGGACATACGCCACCCTGTCGGACACTGAAGCTTTCTTT.

This chain uses TRBV19 with TRBJ2-1, with a tentative D call TRBD2 (5 bases). Germline loops: CDR1 LNHDA, CDR2 SQIVND (reference sequence). This CDR3 contains 13 residues. V was shortened by 2 bases and J by 7 bases, with 9 bases between the two germline ends. As DNA, the CDR3 is TGTGCCAGTAGTATAACCACGGGGAATGAGCAGTTCTTC. Translated, it gives CASSITTGNEQFF.

The table lists this clonotype with a few counts. The V call is TRBV20-1, the J call TRBJ1-2; the D gene is possibly TRBD1 (5 bases). Germline V gene lookup returns CDR1 DFQATT and CDR2 SNEGSKA (reference sequence). The length of the CDR3 is 14 residues. The CDR3 sequence is CSARERGWEYGYTF. DNA of the CDR3: TGCAGCGCTCGAGAAAGGGGATGGGAATATGGCTACACCTTC.

CDR3 nucleotide sequence: TGTGCCAGCTCGTCGGCTAGCGGAGGGGAAGAGACCCAGTACTTC. It codes for CASSSASGGEETQYF. The rearrangement joins TRBV27 to TRBJ2-5, with TRBD2 matching over 7 bases. Germline values: CDR1 MNHEY, CDR2 SMNVEV (reference sequence). Unmatched junction bases numbered 12, after V lost 8 bases and J lost 3 bases. This CDR3 has 15 residues.

As DNA, the CDR3 is TGTGCCAGTAGTATGGACCGGCCGCCATACTACGAGCAGTACTTC. It yields the protein CASSMDRPPYYEQYF. The genes are TRBV19 and TRBJ2-7; D unresolved. CDR1 is LNHDA and CDR2 is SQIVND in the germline V gene (reference sequence). The CDR3 is 15 residues long. The V end lost 3 bases, the J end lost 3 bases, and 15 bases lay between the germline ends.

The chain uses TRBV23-1 and TRBJ2-7; 7 nucleotides align to TRBD1. TRBV23-1 is assigned to the ORF class and has an uncertain function. J was trimmed by 5 bases and V by 6 bases; bases with no gene match: 13. The length of the CDR3 is 15 residues. This CDR3 is CASSQAGTDSNEQYF. In nucleotides, the CDR3 is TGCGCCAGCAGCCAAGCCGGGACAGACTCAAACGAGCAGTACTTC.

V is TRBV11-3 and J is TRBJ2-3; a weak D match, TRBD2 (6 bases). V dropped 2 bases and J dropped 0 bases, with 12 bases sitting between them. This CDR3 comprises 16 residues. Germline CDR1 SGHNT, CDR2 YENEEA. CDR3 in DNA: TGTGCCAGCAGCTTAATTGGTAGCGGAAGCACAGATACGCAGTATTTT. It translates to CASSLIGSGSTDTQYF.

In its sample, this clonotype was seen a few times. V and J are TRBV5-1 and TRBJ2-1, with 10 bases fitting TRBD1. V gave up 4 bases and J gave up 8 bases; unmatched junction bases: 6. There are 14 residues in the CDR3. Per the germline V gene, CDR1 is SGHRS and CDR2 is YFSETQ. The CDR3 loop is CASSLGTGADEQFF. CDR3 bases: TGCGCCAGCAGCCTAGGGACAGGGGCTGATGAGCAGTTCTTC.

This clonotype showed up just a few times. CDR3 coding DNA: TGCAGCGTTGTCCAGCCCTCCTTCTCTGGGGCCAACGTCCTGACTTTC. Encoded protein: CSVVQPSFSGANVLTF. This chain uses TRBV29-1 with TRBJ2-6; D is uncertain. The ends were cut back, 4 bases at V and 0 bases at J, with 13 bases in the middle. The CDR3 runs 16 residues. Germline assignment: CDR1 SQVTM and CDR2 ANQGSEA. Supplemented by reference TRBV29-1 and TRBJ2-6, the full variable domain reads SAVISQKPSRDICQRGTSLTIQCQVDSQVTMMFWYRQQPGQSLTLIATANQGSEATYESGFVIDKFPISRPNLTFSTLTVSNMSPEDSSIYLCSVVQPSFSGANVLTFGAGSRLTVL.

CDR3 sequence: CASSLDSSYNSPLHF. CDR3 bases: TGCGCCAGCAGCTTGGACAGCTCCTATAATTCACCCCTCCACTTT. V gene TRBV5-1 combines with J gene TRBJ1-6, with D unclear. CDR1 is SGHRS, CDR2 YFSETQ, per germline. Between the trimmed V and J ends, which lost 0 bases and 0 bases, there was a span of 4 bases. This CDR3 has 15 amino acids.

The table lists this clonotype with a few counts. V gene TRBV3-1 combines with J gene TRBJ2-1; 8 nucleotides agree with TRBD2. V shed 4 bases, J shed 5 bases, and the junction held 7 bases outside the gene matches. There are 15 residues in the CDR3. The germline CDR1 and CDR2 sequences are LGHDT and YNNKEL (reference sequence). Here the CDR3 DNA reads TGTGCCAGCAGCCCCAGCGGGAGTACCCACAATGAGCAGTTCTTC. Protein product: CASSPSGSTHNEQFF.